The following is a TCR beta chain sequence with its context. At one end the junction does not follow the germline gene, possibly because of a read error. This CDR3 has 18 amino acids. Germline assignment: CDR1 SGHRS and CDR2 YFSETQ. Time point described: after neoadjuvant nivolumab, at surgical resection. Patients had HPV-negative, locally advanced oral cavity squamous cell carcinoma. The sample comes from a study of neoadjuvant anti-PD-1 for oral cavity cancer. Measured with immunoSEQ multiplex PCR; TCRdb has only the in-frame clones, and not every one. This table holds fewer than 11,000 clones, around 65% found once.

The chain has TRBV5-1 and TRBJ1-5; 7 bases line up with TRBD1. This receptor was identified in a person between 40 and 79 years old with oral cavity squamous cell carcinoma. The sample was tumor tissue, taken after nivolumab (anti-PD-1) treatment. This chain's CDR3 is CASRLGGGGSYSNQPQHF. The CDR3 bases are TGCGCCAGCAGGTTGGGAGGAGGGGGCTCGTATAGCAATCAGCCCCAGCATTTT. The variable domain in full, with the rest retrieved from reference TRBV5-1 and TRBJ1-5, is KAGVTQTPRYLIKTRGQQVTLSCSPISGHRSVSWYQQTPGQGLQFLFEYFSETQRNKGNFPGRFSGRQFSNSRSEMNVSTLELGDSALYLCASRLGGGGSYSNQPQHFGDGTRLSIL.